Following are 5 T cell receptor beta chains from one sample sequenced in a study of beta chain features in type 1 diabetes. Every isolated RNA sample was fully reverse transcribed, so sequencing captured expressed TCRB transcripts. Profiling relied on immunoSEQ multiplex PCR, and the TCRdb table lists in-frame clones only, not all of them. The sample shows roughly 500,000 clones, over 25% of them seen only once. Input material: naive CD4+ T cells from blood. The receptors stem from a young man in good health.

The gene calls are TRBV15 and TRBJ2-7, with a weak D call TRBD1 (6 bases). V lost 5 bases, J lost 0 bases, and 11 bases lay in between. Germline-derived CDR1 and CDR2 are LNHNV and YYDKDF (reference sequence). This CDR3 region has 14 residues. The CDR3 sequence: CATSPGDTSYEQYF. The CDR3 DNA follows: TGTGCCACCAGCCCCGGGGACACCTCCTACGAGCAGTACTTC.

This clone came up a few times. V usage is TRBV7-2 and J usage is TRBJ2-4, with D unclear. The CDR3 spans 13 residues. Trimming removed 5 bases from V and 6 bases from J, with 11 bases in between. Germline CDR1 is SGHTA and CDR2 is FQGNSA. CDR3 coding DNA: TGTGCCAGCAGCACCCGGACCTCAAACATTCAGTACTTC. Translated, it gives CASSTRTSNIQYF. Drawing the rest from reference TRBV7-2 and TRBJ2-4, the complete variable domain is GAGVSQSPSNKVTEKGKDVELRCDPISGHTALYWYRQSLGQGLEFLIYFQGNSAPDKSGLPSDRFSAERTGGSVSTLTIQRTQQEDSAVYLCASSTRTSNIQYFGAGTRLSVL.

This clone was detected a few times. V usage is TRBV29-1 and J usage is TRBJ2-1; 11 nucleotides align to TRBD2. Germline trimming cut 7 bases from V and 10 bases from J; bases unmatched to any gene: 6. This CDR3 has 12 amino acids. Germline-derived CDR1 and CDR2 are SQVTM and ANQGSEA. The CDR3 spells CSGRLAGLEQFF. CDR3 DNA sequence: TGCAGCGGGAGACTAGCGGGACTAGAGCAGTTCTTC.

For this clone: Distinct nucleotide sequences in the sample also encode this CDR3. The V and J genes are TRBV7-2 and TRBJ2-5, with D maybe TRBD1 (6 bases). The germline V gene has CDR1 SGHTA and CDR2 FQGNSA. The CDR3 consists of 13 residues. Trimming shortened V by 2 bases and J by 6 bases, and 10 bases separated the two germline ends. The CDR3 loop is CASSLQGQQTQYF. CDR3 coding DNA: TGTGCCAGCAGCTTACAGGGGCAACAGACCCAGTACTTC.

The chain is built from TRBV18 and TRBJ2-7; the match to TRBD2 covers 10 bases. V shed 3 bases, J shed 4 bases, and the junction held 9 bases outside the gene matches. The CDR3 has 16 residues. CDR1 and CDR2 (germline): KGHSH, LQKENI. The CDR3 bases are TGTGCCAGCTCACCCCGGACTAGCGGCTTGTCGTACGAGCAGTACTTC. Protein sequence: CASSPRTSGLSYEQYF.